These T cell receptor beta chains were read from a single sample in a study of CD8 T cells in ankylosing spondylitis. TCRdb itself ran the 5' RACE reads through MiXCR, one entry per CDR3 protein. The table lists hundreds of thousands of distinct CDR3 sequences, under 12% of them singletons. Sequencing was performed on blood, either unsorted or a sorted T cell fraction (not recorded which). These receptors were taken from a male donor with ankylosing spondylitis or in good health (not recorded which). Both conserved end residues are part of each CDR3. Each record gives: J gene, V gene, D gene, clone size, CDR3 DNA, CDR3 protein. The D gene is left open where the match is weak. Not every row has a clone size; where given, it reads once, few, many or a size class.

TRBJ2-3	TRBV5-1	NA	many	TGCGCCAGCAGCTTGGAAGGCAGGACAACAGATACGCAGTATTTT	CASSLEGRTTDTQYF
TRBJ2-6	TRBV5-1	NA	many	TGCGCCAGCAGCTTGAACCTGGGTGGGGCCAACGTCCTGACTTTC	CASSLNLGGANVLTF
TRBJ2-5	TRBV5-1	NA	many	TGCGCCAGCAACCTGGAGCAGCAAGAGACCCAGTACTTC	CASNLEQQETQYF
TRBJ1-4	TRBV28	TRBD1	few	TGTGCCAGCTACAGGGGAACTAATGAAAAACTGTTTTTT	CASYRGTNEKLFF
TRBJ2-1	TRBV10-3	TRBD2	many	TGTGCCATCAGTGTTGACGGGGGGTACAATGAGCAGTTCTTC	CAISVDGGYNEQFF
TRBJ1-5	TRBV6-4	NA	many	TGTGCCAGCAGTATCGACAGTAGCAATCAGCCCCAGCATTTT	CASSIDSSNQPQHF
TRBJ2-3	TRBV24-1	NA	many	TGTGCCACCAGTGATTCGGGATCATTGGGAGATACGCAGTATTTT	CATSDSGSLGDTQYF
TRBJ2-7	TRBV7-9	TRBD1	NA	TGTGCCAGCAGCTCCCCGGACAGGGGGAAACGCGAGCAGTACTTC	CASSSPDRGKREQYF
TRBJ2-1	TRBV20-1	TRBD2	many	TGCAGTGCTCGAATGGGACTAGCGGGGAACTCCTACAATGAGCAGTTCTTC	CSARMGLAGNSYNEQFF
TRBJ1-5	TRBV20-1	TRBD1	NA	TGCTGTGCTAGAGCGGGGGGGACAGGGGGCTGGGGTCAGCCCCAGCATTTT	CCARAGGTGGWGQPQHF
TRBJ2-3	TRBV11-3	TRBD2	NA	TGTGCCAGCAGCTCCAACCGAGCGGGACTAGCGGGGGGAACGACCTGGGATACGCAGTATTTT	CASSSNRAGLAGGTTWDTQYF
TRBJ2-1	TRBV7-3	NA	many	TGTGCCAGCAGCTTAATGTTTGGCGATGAGCAGTTCTTC	CASSLMFGDEQFF
TRBJ2-2	TRBV19	NA	many	TGTGCCAGTCGCAAGGCCGGGGAGCTGTTTTTT	CASRKAGELFF
TRBJ1-1	TRBV7-3	NA	NA	TGTGCCAGCAGCCCCGGCCGGGGGAACACTGAAGCTTTCTTT	CASSPGRGNTEAFF
TRBJ1-1	TRBV20-1	NA	many	TGCAGTGCTTGTTCGAGGGGGAACACTGAAGCTTTCTTT	CSACSRGNTEAFF
TRBJ1-1	TRBV20-1	NA	many	TGCAGTGCGACAAAGGGGGACCGGAACACTGAAGCTTTCTTT	CSATKGDRNTEAFF
TRBJ1-4	TRBV20-1	TRBD1	many	TGCAGTGCTAGAGACGGGACAGGTCTGGGAAAACTGTTTTTT	CSARDGTGLGKLFF
TRBJ1-5	TRBV18	NA	NA	TGTGCCAGCTCACTAGGTGTGGTAGGGCAGAGCAATCAGCCCCAGCATTTT	CASSLGVVGQSNQPQHF
TRBJ1-5	TRBV5-1	TRBD1	many	TGCGCCAGCAGCTCCGGACAGGGCGGTCAGCCCCAGCATTTT	CASSSGQGGQPQHF
TRBJ2-3	TRBV7-6	NA	few	TGTGCCAGCAGCAACTCGTTGGCCGTGGGCACAGATACGCAGTATTTT	CASSNSLAVGTDTQYF
TRBJ1-2	TRBV27	TRBD1	many	TGTGCCAGCAGTTCCAAGCCGGGACAGGGGTTTGATGGCTACACCTTC	CASSSKPGQGFDGYTF
TRBJ1-2	TRBV5-1	NA	many	TGCGCCAGCAGCTTCCCGGACAGTCGGGACAACACCTTC	CASSFPDSRDNTF
TRBJ2-3	TRBV2	TRBD2	many	TGTGCCAGCAGGCCTAGCGGGCGGACAGATACGCAGTATTTT	CASRPSGRTDTQYF
TRBJ1-5	TRBV18	NA	many	TGTGCCAGCTCATCGGAGGCCGGGGGAGGCAATCAGCCCCAGCATTTT	CASSSEAGGGNQPQHF
TRBJ2-5	TRBV7-2	NA	many	TGTGCCAGCAGCCGAGGGGTTGGCGGGACATTAGAAGAGACCCAGTACTTC	CASSRGVGGTLEETQYF
TRBJ1-6	TRBV20-1	NA	many	TGCAGTGCTAGAGATAGTCGGCAGGGTGGTAATTCACCCCTCCACTTT	CSARDSRQGGNSPLHF
TRBJ1-5	TRBV6-1	NA	many	TGTGCCAGCAGTCCAACAGGGCTTAGCAATCAGCCCCAGCATTTT	CASSPTGLSNQPQHF
TRBJ2-3	TRBV20-1	NA	many	TGCAGTGCTAGAAAGGACGCGACAGATACGCAGTATTTT	CSARKDATDTQYF
TRBJ1-5	TRBV24-1	NA	many	TGTGCCACCAGTGCCGGCGAGGGGAACAATCAGCCCCAGCATTTT	CATSAGEGNNQPQHF
TRBJ2-1	TRBV7-2	NA	NA	TGTGCCAGCAGCTTAATCACAGGAACTTACAATGAGCAGTTCTTC	CASSLITGTYNEQFF
TRBJ1-2	TRBV15	NA	many	TGTGCCACCAGCAGCTTAACGACAGGTTTAGGCTACACCTTC	CATSSLTTGLGYTF
TRBJ2-2	TRBV5-1	NA	few	TGCGCCAGCAGCTTGGATGGACAGAGTGTTACCGGGGAGCTGTTTTTT	CASSLDGQSVTGELFF
TRBJ1-2	TRBV2	NA	many	TGTGCCAGCAGTGAAGACCACGCCTCGGGCCCTGGTGGTGGCTACACCTTC	CASSEDHASGPGGGYTF
TRBJ1-5	TRBV20-1	NA	many	TGCAGTGCTAGTTACGGATCAAATAGCAATCAGCCCCAGCATTTT	CSASYGSNSNQPQHF
TRBJ1-1	TRBV10-3	TRBD1	many	TGTGCCATCAGGGGACAGGGCCATACTGAAGCTTTCTTT	CAIRGQGHTEAFF
TRBJ1-4	TRBV7-9	NA	many	TGTGCCAGCAGCTTAGCGATGGCCGGAGGGAAACTGTTTTTT	CASSLAMAGGKLFF
TRBJ2-5	TRBV5-1	TRBD1	NA	TGCGCCAGCAGCTCCTCCCCGACAGGGGGAAGTGAGACCCAGTACTTC	CASSSSPTGGSETQYF
TRBJ2-7	TRBV5-1	TRBD1	many	TGCGCCAGCAGCTTGGTTGACAGGGGGTCCTACGAGCAGTACTTC	CASSLVDRGSYEQYF
TRBJ1-6	TRBV2	TRBD1	NA	TGTGCCAGCAGTGGGACAGGGAGGGAAGATTCACCCCTCCACTTT	CASSGTGREDSPLHF
TRBJ2-6	TRBV5-1	NA	many	TGCGCCAGCAGAGATGGTCCGGTGTCTGGGGCCAACGTCCTGACTTTC	CASRDGPVSGANVLTF
TRBJ2-7	TRBV27	NA	many	TGTGCCAGCAGCCCCGCTTTCGGGCCGTACGAGCAGTACTTC	CASSPAFGPYEQYF
TRBJ2-1	TRBV6-4	NA	NA	TGTGCCAGCAGTGTTGAGAAAGGGGGCAATGAGCAGTTCTTC	CASSVEKGGNEQFF
TRBJ2-5	TRBV7-9	NA	many	TGTGCCAGCAGCTCTTCCTGGAGGGAGTCCGGAGAGACCCAGTACTTC	CASSSSWRESGETQYF
TRBJ2-1	TRBV7-3	TRBD1	many	TGTGCCAGCAGCTTTTCCGCGACAGGGTTTGGGGAGCAGTTCTTC	CASSFSATGFGEQFF
TRBJ2-5	TRBV4-1	NA	NA	TGCGCCAGCAGCCAAGGAGAAAGAGAGACCCAGTACTTC	CASSQGERETQYF
TRBJ2-5	TRBV7-2	NA	NA	TGTGCCAGCAGCTCCTCTTTAGCCCGGTGGGAGACCCAGTACTTC	CASSSSLARWETQYF
TRBJ1-3	TRBV7-2	TRBD1	many	TGTGCCAGCAGCCTGACAGGGAGCTCTGGAAACACCATATATTTT	CASSLTGSSGNTIYF
TRBJ2-3	TRBV18	TRBD2	NA	TGTGCCAGCTCTCCCGGACTAGCGGGGGTAACGGGCACAGATACGCAGTATTTT	CASSPGLAGVTGTDTQYF
TRBJ1-1	TRBV2	NA	NA	TGTGCCAGCAGCCCAACCGGACAGATGAACACTGAAGCTTTCTTT	CASSPTGQMNTEAFF
TRBJ2-2	TRBV5-1	NA	many	TGCGCCAGCAGCTTGGTCCCAATCGCGGACACCGGGGAGCTGTTTTTT	CASSLVPIADTGELFF
TRBJ2-3	TRBV28	TRBD1	many	TGTGCCAGCAGCAAATCCACAGGGGAAAAGGAAGGGCATACGCAGTATTTT	CASSKSTGEKEGHTQYF
TRBJ2-2	TRBV20-1	TRBD2	NA	TGCAGTGCTAGAGATTCATTGCGGGGGGTTGATCACGGGGAGCTGTTTTTT	CSARDSLRGVDHGELFF
TRBJ1-1	TRBV7-9	NA	NA	TGTGCCAGCAGCCCCAGGGGTTCGATGAACACTGAAGCTTTCTTT	CASSPRGSMNTEAFF
TRBJ2-7	TRBV29-1	NA	NA	TGCAGCGTTGCGTGGGGGGACGGGAACTACGAGCAGTACTTC	CSVAWGDGNYEQYF
TRBJ1-1	TRBV12-3/TRBV12-4	NA	many	TGTGCCAGTTGTACAGCTATGAACACTGAAGCTTTCTTT	CASCTAMNTEAFF
TRBJ2-5	TRBV12-3/TRBV12-4	NA	few	TGTGCCAGCCGACACCCGGGCACAGAGACCCAGTACTTC	CASRHPGTETQYF